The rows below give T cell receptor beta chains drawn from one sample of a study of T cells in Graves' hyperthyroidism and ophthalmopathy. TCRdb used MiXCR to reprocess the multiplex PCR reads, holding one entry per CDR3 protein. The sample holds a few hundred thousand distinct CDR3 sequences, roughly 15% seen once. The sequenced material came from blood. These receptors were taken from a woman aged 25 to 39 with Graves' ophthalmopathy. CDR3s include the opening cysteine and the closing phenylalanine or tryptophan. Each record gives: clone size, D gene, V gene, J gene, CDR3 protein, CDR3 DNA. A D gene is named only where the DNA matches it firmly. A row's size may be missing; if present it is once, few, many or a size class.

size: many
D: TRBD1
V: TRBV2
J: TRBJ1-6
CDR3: CASSVDRGGSNSPLHF
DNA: TGTGCCAGCAGCGTGGACAGGGGGGGTTCTAATTCACCCCTCCACTTT

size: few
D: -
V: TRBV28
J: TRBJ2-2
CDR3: CASSHDSLTGELFF
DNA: TGTGCCAGCAGTCATGACAGCCTCACCGGGGAGCTGTTTTTT

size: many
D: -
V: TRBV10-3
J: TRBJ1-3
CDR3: CAISEAGPKALSGNTIYF
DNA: TGTGCCATCAGTGAGGCAGGGCCCAAGGCCCTCTCTGGAAACACCATATATTTT

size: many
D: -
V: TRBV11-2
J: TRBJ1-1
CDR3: CASSLVAANTEAFF
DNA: TGTGCCAGCAGCTTAGTGGCCGCAAACACTGAAGCTTTCTTT

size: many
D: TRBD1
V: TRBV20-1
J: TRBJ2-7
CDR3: CSALTGTGYEQYF
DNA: TGCAGTGCCCTTACCGGGACAGGGTACGAGCAGTACTTC

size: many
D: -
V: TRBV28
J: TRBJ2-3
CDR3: CASSLSGTAADTQYF
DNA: TGTGCCAGCAGTTTATCAGGGACGGCGGCAGATACGCAGTATTTT

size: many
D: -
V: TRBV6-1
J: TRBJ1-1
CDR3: CASSQSGMRGEITEAFF
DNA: TGTGCCAGCAGTCAATCCGGTATGAGGGGGGAGATAACTGAAGCTTTCTTT

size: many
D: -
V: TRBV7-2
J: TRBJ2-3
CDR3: CASSLWSADTQYF
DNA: TGTGCCAGCAGCTTATGGTCAGCAGATACGCAGTATTTT

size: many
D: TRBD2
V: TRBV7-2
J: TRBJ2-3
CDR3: CASSSGLAGLADTQYF
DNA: TGTGCCAGCAGCTCCGGACTAGCGGGGTTAGCAGATACGCAGTATTTT

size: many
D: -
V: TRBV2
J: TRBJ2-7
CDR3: CASTPRAGFTYEQYF
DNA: TGTGCCAGCACCCCTCGGGCAGGGTTCACCTACGAGCAGTACTTC

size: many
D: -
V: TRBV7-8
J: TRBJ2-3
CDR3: CASGQRMRSDTQYF
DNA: TGTGCCAGCGGACAGAGGATGCGATCGGATACGCAGTATTTT

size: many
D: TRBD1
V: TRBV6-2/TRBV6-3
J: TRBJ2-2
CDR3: CASSSTGMAGELFF
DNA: TGTGCCAGCAGTTCGACAGGGATGGCCGGGGAGCTGTTTTTT

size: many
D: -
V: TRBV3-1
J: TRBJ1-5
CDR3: CASSQGAGTQPQHF
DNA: TGTGCCAGCAGCCAAGGGGCGGGGACTCAGCCCCAGCATTTT

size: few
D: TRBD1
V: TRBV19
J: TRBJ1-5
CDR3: CASSHSGQGSGQPQHF
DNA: TGTGCCAGTAGCCACTCAGGACAGGGGTCAGGACAGCCCCAGCATTTT

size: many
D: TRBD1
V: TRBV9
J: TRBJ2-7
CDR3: CASSAAALGTGSYEQYF
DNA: TGTGCCAGCAGCGCCGCCGCACTCGGGACAGGCTCCTACGAGCAGTACTTC

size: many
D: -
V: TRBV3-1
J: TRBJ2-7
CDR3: CASSQRSRGGEQYF
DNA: TGTGCCAGCAGCCAAAGGTCCAGGGGGGGCGAGCAGTACTTC

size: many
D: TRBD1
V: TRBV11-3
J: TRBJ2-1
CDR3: CASSGDSYNEQFF
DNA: TGTGCCAGCAGCGGGGACAGCTACAATGAGCAGTTCTTC

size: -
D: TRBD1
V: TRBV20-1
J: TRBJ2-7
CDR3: CSANGQGGIVVEQYF
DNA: TGCAGTGCTAACGGACAGGGGGGAATCGTCGTCGAGCAGTACTTC

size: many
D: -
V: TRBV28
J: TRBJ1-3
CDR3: CASSFSGNTIYF
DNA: TGTGCCAGCAGCTTCTCTGGAAACACCATATATTTT

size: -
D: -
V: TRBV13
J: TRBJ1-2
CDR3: CASSFVLGDNYGYTF
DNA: TGTGCCAGCAGCTTCGTTCTGGGGGATAACTATGGCTACACCTTC

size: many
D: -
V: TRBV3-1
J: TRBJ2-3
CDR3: CAAGGGGTDTQYF
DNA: TGTGCCGCCGGGGGCGGGGGAACAGATACGCAGTATTTT

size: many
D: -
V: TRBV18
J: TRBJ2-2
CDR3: CASSRDKGTGELFF
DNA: TGTGCCAGCTCACGGGACAAGGGCACCGGGGAGCTGTTTTTT